This T cell receptor (beta chain) was documented in a study of T cell repertoires in cytomegalovirus infection. The CDR3 length is 15 residues. Germline V gene data show CDR1 as SGHTA and CDR2 as FQGNSA. Trimming left V 1 base short and J 0 bases short, with 10 bases between. TCRdb ran MiXCR on the reads and lists one entry per CDR3 protein. Of about 740,000 distinct CDR3 sequences detected, roughly 33% appear once; the ten largest clones hold around a sixth. This clonotype was counted many times. The antigen remains unidentified. This sequence joins TRBV7-2 and TRBJ2-7, with D possibly TRBD2 on 6 matching bases. This TCR came from a human donor in good health (CMV status not recorded). Some clones in this sample may be carry-over from other donors' samples. Sequenced material: cultured PBMCs, taken from culture after CMV antigen stimulation. The CDR3, as DNA: TGTGCCAGCAGCTTAGACGGAGGGCCCTCCTACGAGCAGTACTTC. It encodes CASSLDGGPSYEQYF.